This T cell receptor beta chain was captured in a study of T cells after yellow fever vaccination. The CDR3 contains 16 residues. The V and J ends lost 2 bases and 5 bases respectively, with 18 bases between them. The germline CDR1 and CDR2 sequences are LGHDT and YNNKEL (reference sequence). General study points: Clones that expanded after primary vaccination mostly reappeared after the booster (96% CD4, approximately 85% CD8). Abundant bulk-population clonotypes could contaminate the FACS-sorted repertoires.

TCRdb ran MiXCR on the 5' RACE reads and lists one entry per CDR3 protein. The sample lists approximately 140,000 distinct CDR3 sequences; over 7% were seen once. In this sample, this clonotype turned up many times. The antigen remains unidentified. The sample consisted of CD4+ T cells sorted from PBMCs, taken 5 days after the yellow fever booster vaccination. The receptor was isolated from a man aged 25-45 years who received the YFV17D yellow fever vaccine. The V call is TRBV3-1, the J call TRBJ2-5; a possible D gene is TRBD2 (5 bases). CDR3 region: CASSQRKAEGGETQYF. Written as DNA, the CDR3 is TGTGCCAGCAGCCAAAGAAAGGCCGAAGGAGGTGAGACCCAGTACTTC.